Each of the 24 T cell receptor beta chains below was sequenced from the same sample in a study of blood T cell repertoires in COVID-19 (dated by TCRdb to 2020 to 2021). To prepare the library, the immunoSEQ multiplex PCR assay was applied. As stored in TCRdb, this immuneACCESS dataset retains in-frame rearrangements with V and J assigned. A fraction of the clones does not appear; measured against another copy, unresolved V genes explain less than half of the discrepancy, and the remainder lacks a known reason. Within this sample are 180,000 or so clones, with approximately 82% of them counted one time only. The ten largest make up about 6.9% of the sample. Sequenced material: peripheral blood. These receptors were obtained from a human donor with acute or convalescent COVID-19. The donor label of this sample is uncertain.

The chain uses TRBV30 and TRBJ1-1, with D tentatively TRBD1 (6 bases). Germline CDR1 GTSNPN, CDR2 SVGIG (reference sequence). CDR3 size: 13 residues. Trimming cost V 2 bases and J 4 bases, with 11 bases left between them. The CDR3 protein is CAWSQGSGTEAFF. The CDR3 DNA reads TGTGCCTGGAGTCAGGGGTCGGGCACTGAAGCTTTCTTT.

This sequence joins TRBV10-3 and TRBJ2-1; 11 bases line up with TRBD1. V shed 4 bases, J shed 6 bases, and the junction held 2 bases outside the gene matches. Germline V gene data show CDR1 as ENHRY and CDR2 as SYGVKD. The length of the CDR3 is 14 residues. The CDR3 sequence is CAISAGTGGNEQFF. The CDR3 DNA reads TGTGCCATCAGTGCCGGGACAGGGGGCAATGAGCAGTTCTTC.

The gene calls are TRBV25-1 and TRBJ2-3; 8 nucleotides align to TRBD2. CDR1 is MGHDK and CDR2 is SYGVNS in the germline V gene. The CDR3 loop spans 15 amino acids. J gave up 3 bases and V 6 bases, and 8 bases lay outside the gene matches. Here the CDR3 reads CASRPGGARTDTQYF. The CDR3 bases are TGTGCCAGCAGGCCGGGGGGGGCTCGGACAGATACGCAGTATTTT.

The DNA of the CDR3 is TGTGCCAGCAGCTTAGGGGTCTGGGGGGACACCGGGGAGCTGTTTTTT. It specifies CASSLGVWGDTGELFF. The chain combines TRBV11-3 with TRBJ2-2; the D gene is possibly TRBD2 (6 bases). The CDR3 covers 16 residues. The germline V gene has CDR1 SGHNT and CDR2 YENEEA. Deletions cut 1 base from V and 3 bases from J, with 12 bases between.

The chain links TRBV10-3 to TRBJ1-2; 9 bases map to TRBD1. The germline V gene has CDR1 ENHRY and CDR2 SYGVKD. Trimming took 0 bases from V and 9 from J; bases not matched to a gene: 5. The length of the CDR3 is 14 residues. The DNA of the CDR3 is TGTGCCATCAGTGAGTCGAAAGGACAGGGGAGCTACACCTTC. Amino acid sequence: CAISESKGQGSYTF.

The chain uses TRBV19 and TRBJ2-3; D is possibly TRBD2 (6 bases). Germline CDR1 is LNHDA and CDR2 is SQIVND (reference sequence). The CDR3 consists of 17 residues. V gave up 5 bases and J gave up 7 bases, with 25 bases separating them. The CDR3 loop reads CASSAPLGREGLNTQYF. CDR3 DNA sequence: TGTGCCAGTAGTGCCCCCCTGGGGCGGGAAGGATTAAATACGCAGTATTTT.

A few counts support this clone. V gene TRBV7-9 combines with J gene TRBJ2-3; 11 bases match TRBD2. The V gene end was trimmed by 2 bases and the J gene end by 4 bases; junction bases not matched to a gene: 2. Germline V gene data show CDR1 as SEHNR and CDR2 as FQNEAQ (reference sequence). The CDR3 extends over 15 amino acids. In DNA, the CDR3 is TGTGCCAGCAGCTTAACTAGCGGGAGCCCAGATACGCAGTATTTT. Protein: CASSLTSGSPDTQYF.

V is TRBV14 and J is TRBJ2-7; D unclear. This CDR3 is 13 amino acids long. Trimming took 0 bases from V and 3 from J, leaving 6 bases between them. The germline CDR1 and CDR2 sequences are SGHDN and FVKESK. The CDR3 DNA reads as TGTGCCAGCAGCCAAGATTTCCGCTACGAGCAGTACTTC. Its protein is CASSQDFRYEQYF.

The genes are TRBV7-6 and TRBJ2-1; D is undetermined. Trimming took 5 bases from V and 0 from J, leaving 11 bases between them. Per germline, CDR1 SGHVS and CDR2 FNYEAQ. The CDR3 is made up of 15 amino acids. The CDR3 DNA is TGTGCCAGCAGCCCGAGCACGAGCTCCTACAATGAGCAGTTCTTC. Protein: CASSPSTSSYNEQFF.

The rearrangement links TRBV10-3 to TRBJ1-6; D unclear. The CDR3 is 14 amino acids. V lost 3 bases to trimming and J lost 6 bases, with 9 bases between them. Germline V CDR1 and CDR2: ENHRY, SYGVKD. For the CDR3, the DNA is TGTGCCATCAGTGAACTATCAACTAATTCACCCCTCCACTTT. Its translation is CAISELSTNSPLHF.

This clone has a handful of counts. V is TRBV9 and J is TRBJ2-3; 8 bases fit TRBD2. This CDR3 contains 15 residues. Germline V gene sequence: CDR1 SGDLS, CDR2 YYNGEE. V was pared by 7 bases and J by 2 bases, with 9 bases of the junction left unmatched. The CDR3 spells CASARGLDNTDTQYF. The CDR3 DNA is TGTGCCAGCGCCCGGGGACTAGACAACACAGATACGCAGTATTTT.

Here the CDR3 reads CASSPLAGSRDTQYF. The CDR3 nucleotides read TGTGCCAGCTCACCACTAGCGGGATCGCGGGATACGCAGTATTTT. V gene TRBV18 combines with J gene TRBJ2-3; 8 bases map to TRBD2. CDR3 length: 15 amino acids. Looked up from germline, CDR1 is KGHSH and CDR2 is LQKENI. The junction had 6 bases not matched to a gene; V was cut back by 1 base and J by 6 bases.

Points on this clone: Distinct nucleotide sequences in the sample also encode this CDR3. The DNA of the CDR3 is TGTGCCAGCAGCTCCTCCGGGGGAAACACCATATATTTT. Its protein is CASSSSGGNTIYF. The V gene is TRBV7-9, the J gene TRBJ1-3; D not certain. Between the trimmed V and J ends, which lost 4 bases and 4 bases, there was a span of 8 bases. CDR1 and CDR2 (germline): SEHNR, FQNEAQ (reference sequence). This CDR3 spans 13 amino acids.

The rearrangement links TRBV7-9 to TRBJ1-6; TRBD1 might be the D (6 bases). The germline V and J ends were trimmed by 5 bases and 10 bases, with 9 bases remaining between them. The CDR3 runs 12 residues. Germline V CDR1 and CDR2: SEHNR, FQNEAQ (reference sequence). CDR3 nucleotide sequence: TGTGCCAGCAGCCCAGGGGAATCACCCCTCCACTTT. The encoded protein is CASSPGESPLHF.

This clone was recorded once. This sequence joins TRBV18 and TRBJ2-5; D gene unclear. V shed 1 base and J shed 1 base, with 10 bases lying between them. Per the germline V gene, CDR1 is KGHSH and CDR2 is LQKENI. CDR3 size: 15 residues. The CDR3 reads CASSPQEMFQETQYF. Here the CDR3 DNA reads TGTGCCAGCTCACCACAGGAGATGTTCCAAGAGACCCAGTACTTC.

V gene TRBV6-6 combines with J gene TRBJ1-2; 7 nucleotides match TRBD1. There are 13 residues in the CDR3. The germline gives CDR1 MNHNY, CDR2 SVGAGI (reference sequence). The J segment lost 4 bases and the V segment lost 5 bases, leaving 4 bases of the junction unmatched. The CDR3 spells CASSPDRAYGYTF. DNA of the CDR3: TGTGCCAGCAGTCCCGACAGGGCCTATGGCTACACCTTC.

CDR3 bases: TGTGCCAGCAGCCACAGCTCGGGAAACACCGGGGAGCTGTTTTTT. Protein product: CASSHSSGNTGELFF. V is TRBV3-1 (or the pseudogene TRBV3-2) and J is TRBJ2-2, with D maybe TRBD2 (5 bases). V was shortened by 3 bases and J by 2 bases, with 10 bases between the two germline ends. CDR3 length: 15 amino acids. Looked up from germline, CDR1 is LGHDT and CDR2 is YNNKEL (reference sequence).

The CDR3 DNA is TGTGCCAGCAGCACCACAGCGGGAGCGGCAGCCTACAATGAGCAGTTCTTC. Translated, it gives CASSTTAGAAAYNEQFF. This chain joins TRBV9 and TRBJ2-1; TRBD2 aligns across 8 bases. This CDR3 contains 17 residues. Per the germline V gene, CDR1 is SGDLS and CDR2 is YYNGEE. V lost 4 bases and J lost 2; bases outside the gene matches: 11.

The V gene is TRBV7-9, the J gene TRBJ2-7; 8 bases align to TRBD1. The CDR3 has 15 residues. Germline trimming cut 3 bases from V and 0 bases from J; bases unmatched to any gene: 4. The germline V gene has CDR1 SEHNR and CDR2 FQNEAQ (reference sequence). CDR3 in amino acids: CASSFLDRASYEQYF. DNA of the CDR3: TGTGCCAGCAGCTTCCTGGACAGGGCCTCCTACGAGCAGTACTTC.

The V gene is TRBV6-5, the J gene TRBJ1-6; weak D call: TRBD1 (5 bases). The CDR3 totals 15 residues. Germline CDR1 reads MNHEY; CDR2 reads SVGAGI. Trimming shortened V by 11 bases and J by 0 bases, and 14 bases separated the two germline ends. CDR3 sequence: CAGAQDSSYNSPLHF. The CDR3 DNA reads TGTGCCGGAGCACAGGATTCCTCCTATAATTCACCCCTCCACTTT.

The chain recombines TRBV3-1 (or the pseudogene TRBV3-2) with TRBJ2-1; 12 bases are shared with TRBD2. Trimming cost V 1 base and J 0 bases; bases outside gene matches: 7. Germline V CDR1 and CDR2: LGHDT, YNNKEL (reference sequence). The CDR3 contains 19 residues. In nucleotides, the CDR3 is TGTGCCAGCAGCCAAGGGACTAGCGGGATTTTTAGCTCCTACAATGAGCAGTTCTTC. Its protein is CASSQGTSGIFSSYNEQFF.

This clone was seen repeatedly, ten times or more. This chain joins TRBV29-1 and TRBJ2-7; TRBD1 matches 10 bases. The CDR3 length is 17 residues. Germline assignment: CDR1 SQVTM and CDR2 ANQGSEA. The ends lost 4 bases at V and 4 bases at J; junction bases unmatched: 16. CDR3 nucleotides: TGCAGCGTTGCCCCTAAAAGACCGGGACAGGGGTTATACGAGCAGTACTTC. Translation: CSVAPKRPGQGLYEQYF.

CDR3 in amino acids: CASSFLAGGTQYF. CDR3 DNA: TGTGCCAGCAGCTTCCTAGCGGGAGGGACCCAGTACTTC. The genes are TRBV7-2 and TRBJ2-5; 11 nucleotides agree with TRBD2. Losses at the gene ends were 3 bases for V and 7 bases for J; bases not matched to a gene: 1. Per the germline V gene, CDR1 is SGHTA and CDR2 is FQGNSA. The CDR3 is made up of 13 amino acids.

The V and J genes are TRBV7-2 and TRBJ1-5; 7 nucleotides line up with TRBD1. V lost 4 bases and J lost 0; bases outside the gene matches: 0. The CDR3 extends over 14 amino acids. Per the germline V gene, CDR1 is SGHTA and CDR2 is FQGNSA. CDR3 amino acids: CASSWDSSNQPQHF. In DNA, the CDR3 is TGTGCCAGCAGCTGGGACAGTAGCAATCAGCCCCAGCATTTT.